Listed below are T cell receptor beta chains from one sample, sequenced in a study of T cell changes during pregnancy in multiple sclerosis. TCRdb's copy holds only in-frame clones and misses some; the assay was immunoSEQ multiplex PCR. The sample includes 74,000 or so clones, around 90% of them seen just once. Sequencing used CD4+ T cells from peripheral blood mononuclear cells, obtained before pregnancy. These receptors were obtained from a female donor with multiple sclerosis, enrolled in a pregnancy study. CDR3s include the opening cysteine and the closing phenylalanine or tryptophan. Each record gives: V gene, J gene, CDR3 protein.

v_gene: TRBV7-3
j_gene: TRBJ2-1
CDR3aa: CASSLISGGSYNEQFF

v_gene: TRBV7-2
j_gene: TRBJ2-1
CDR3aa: CASKRGAYNEQFF

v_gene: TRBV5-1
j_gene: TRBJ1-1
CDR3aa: CASSLTGGGDTEAFF

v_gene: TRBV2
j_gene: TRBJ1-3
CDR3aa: CASSVTRQGLGSGNTIYF

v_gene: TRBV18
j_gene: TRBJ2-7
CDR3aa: CASSPSGTRQPYEQYF

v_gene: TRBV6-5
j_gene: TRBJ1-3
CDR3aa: CASSYTGGNTIYF

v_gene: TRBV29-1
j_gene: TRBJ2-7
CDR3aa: CSVGTGGIAYEQYF

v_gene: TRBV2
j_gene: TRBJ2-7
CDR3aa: CARQRGDGSNEQYF

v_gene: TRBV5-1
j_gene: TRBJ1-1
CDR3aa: CASNPAGLHTEAFF

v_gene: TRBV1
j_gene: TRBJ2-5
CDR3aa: CTSLPTRGREETQYF

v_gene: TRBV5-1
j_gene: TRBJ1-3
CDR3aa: CASSLSGTGFSGNTIYF